The clone carrying this T cell receptor beta chain has more than one count but fewer than ten. This CDR3 region has 12 residues. In germline, CDR1 is SQVTM, CDR2 ANQGSEA. The V end lost 3 bases, the J end lost 6 bases, and 9 bases lay between the germline ends. All donors comprised healthy Caucasians. TCRdb reanalysed the 5' RACE reads using MiXCR and keeps one entry per CDR3 protein. The sample records hundreds of thousands of distinct CDR3 sequences, 11% to 15% being singletons. This record belongs to a study of identical twins. This clonotype was sampled from a woman younger than 35 in good health. Sequencing was done on a sample of memory (CD45RO+) T cells sorted from blood. The rearrangement uses TRBV29-1 and TRBJ2-1, with unresolved D. CDR3 DNA sequence: TGCAGCGTTGAGGACGGAGCCAATGAGCAGTTCTTC. Translating it yields CSVEDGANEQFF.